This TCR beta chain came from a study of beta chain features in type 1 diabetes. Trimming took off 2 bases at V and 2 bases at J, with 13 bases between the two ends. Germline CDR1 reads MNHEY; CDR2 reads SVGAGI. The CDR3 is 15 residues long. Findings of the study overall: Equally in patients and controls, shorter templates might have been favored by PCR. TCRB repertoires of naive, central memory and Treg cells appeared more similar among patients than among healthy donors.

Details on this clone: Antigen unknown.

The sequenced template was cDNA made from the entire isolated RNA. Profiling relied on immunoSEQ multiplex PCR, and the TCRdb table lists in-frame clones only, not all of them. Among 220,000 or so clones listed, around 68% were seen once. Using CD45RO/CCR7/CD25/CD127/CD95/CD27, CD4+ naive, central memory, regulatory and stem cell-like memory cells were sorted. Over 95% purity was reached by all sorted populations. This TCR came from a man aged 25-40 years in good health. J is TRBJ2-7 and V is TRBV6-5, with D maybe TRBD2 (5 bases). Sequenced input: naive CD4+ T cells from blood. The CDR3 region is CASSYADLGAYEQYF. The CDR3 DNA reads as TGTGCCAGCAGTTACGCCGACTTGGGAGCCTACGAGCAGTACTTC.